A single T cell receptor (beta chain) is shown here with its context. The germline CDR1 and CDR2 sequences are SGHKS and YYEKEE (reference sequence). Trimming took 1 base from V and 2 from J, leaving 7 bases between them. The CDR3 runs 15 residues. The data were taken from a study of blood T cell repertoires in COVID-19. Here immunoSEQ multiplex PCR was the method, and the copy in TCRdb shows in-frame clones only, minus some. This sample has more than 75,000 clones, with around 84% found just once. The clonotype comes from a man in his fifties or sixties with acute or convalescent COVID-19. Input material: peripheral blood. The V and J genes are TRBV5-5 and TRBJ2-6, with D perhaps TRBD2 (5 bases). For the CDR3, the DNA is TGTGCCAGCAGCTTGATGGGAGCTGGGGCCAACGTCCTGACTTTC. Translated, it gives CASSLMGAGANVLTF.